Presented here are 14 T cell receptor beta chains from one specimen sequenced in a study of T-cell reconstitution after alpha-beta-depleted transplantation in children. Unique molecular identifiers featured in how the TCRbeta library was prepared. One entry per CDR3 protein, called by TCRdb with MiXCR from the PCR reads. The data contain roughly 500,000 distinct CDR3 sequences, about 10% of them singletons. Sample: PBMCs, taken before TCRalphabeta/CD19-depleted stem cell transplant. The receptors come from a child aged 2 to 9 with inherited bone marrow failure, due to receive a stem cell transplant.

About this clonotype: A single base separates this from a much larger clone, so it may be a read error. The CDR3 loop reads CAGSLGQGWDGYTF. The CDR3 region has the DNA TGTGCCGGCAGTTTAGGGCAGGGATGGGATGGCTACACCTTC. This chain connects TRBV27 to TRBJ1-2; a weak D match, TRBD1 (5 bases). Germline CDR1 reads MNHEY; CDR2 reads SMNVEV (reference sequence). The CDR3 is 14 amino acids.

This sequence joins TRBV2 and TRBJ2-3; tentative D call: TRBD2 (6 bases). Germline assignment: CDR1 SNHLY and CDR2 FYNNEI. The CDR3 is 14 residues long. The germline V and J ends were trimmed by 9 bases and 1 base, with 14 bases remaining between them. The CDR3 sequence is CASPLAEGTDTQYF. The CDR3 DNA follows: TGTGCCAGTCCACTAGCAGAGGGCACAGATACGCAGTATTTT.

This clonotype was detected ten times or more. The CDR3 is CSVVVVGANTGELFF. The CDR3 nucleotides are TGCAGCGTTGTGGTGGTGGGTGCGAACACCGGGGAGCTGTTTTTT. The V call is TRBV29-1, the J call TRBJ2-2; D is unresolved. Germline V gene sequence: CDR1 SQVTM, CDR2 ANQGSEA. V was pared by 4 bases and J by 0 bases, with 12 bases between. The CDR3 has 15 amino acids.

Ten or more counts support this clonotype. The genes are TRBV28 and TRBJ2-7, with a weak D call TRBD2 (7 bases). The germline V gene encodes CDR1 MDHEN and CDR2 SYDVKM. The CDR3 has 16 amino acids. The V end was cut by 4 bases, the J end by 6 bases, with 22 bases between. CDR3 residues: CASSSPLEGEGGEQYF. The CDR3, as DNA: TGTGCCAGCAGTTCCCCTCTTGAGGGGGAGGGGGGCGAGCAGTACTTC.

This clonotype was seen repeatedly, ten times or more. This sequence joins TRBV4-3 and TRBJ1-5, with 9 bases lining up with TRBD1. Germline V CDR1 and CDR2: LGHNA, YSLEER. Losses at the gene ends were 4 bases for V and 1 base for J; bases not matched to a gene: 2. CDR3 length: 15 amino acids. The CDR3 sequence: CASSRTGESNQPQHF. The CDR3 DNA reads TGCGCCAGCAGCCGGACAGGGGAAAGCAATCAGCCCCAGCATTTT.

This clonotype was observed many times. The chain carries TRBV9 and TRBJ2-7, with 10 bases lining up with TRBD2. The germline V gene encodes CDR1 SGDLS and CDR2 YYNGEE. J gave up 5 bases and V 3 bases, and 5 bases lay outside the gene matches. CDR3 size: 14 residues. The CDR3 loop is CASSASGRNDEQYF. In DNA, the CDR3 is TGTGCCAGCAGCGCTAGCGGGAGAAATGACGAGCAGTACTTC.

The sample holds many counts of this clonotype. The chain's CDR3 is CASSRLGDYRSYEQYF. CDR3 bases: TGTGCCAGCAGTCGACTTGGGGACTATAGGTCCTACGAGCAGTACTTC. The chain links TRBV6-1 to TRBJ2-7; 7 bases fit TRBD2. Germline CDR1 reads MNHNS; CDR2 reads SASEGT. The J segment lost 1 base and the V segment lost 5 bases, leaving 11 bases of the junction unmatched. This CDR3 spans 16 amino acids.

The V call is TRBV27, the J call TRBJ1-2, with 10 bases matching TRBD1. CDR1 is MNHEY, CDR2 SMNVEV, per germline (reference sequence). The CDR3 runs to 16 residues. The ends lost 5 bases at V and 3 bases at J; junction bases unmatched: 9. For the CDR3, the DNA is TGTGCCAGCAGTGACCGGGACAGGGGATATCACTATGGCTACACCTTC. This translates into CASSDRDRGYHYGYTF.

This clonotype was counted many times. The chain carries TRBV12-3 or TRBV12-4 and TRBJ1-2; D call uncertain. Trimming took 3 bases from V and 4 from J, leaving 9 bases between them. CDR3 length: 13 amino acids. The CDR3 loop is CASSLEDVYGYTF. DNA for the CDR3: TGTGCCAGCAGTTTGGAGGACGTCTATGGCTACACCTTC.

This clonotype was seen a handful of times. This chain links TRBV12-3 or TRBV12-4 with TRBJ2-1, with D perhaps TRBD1 or TRBD2 (5 bases each). Trimming removed 3 bases at V and 13 bases at J, with 19 bases between. This CDR3 has 14 residues. For the CDR3, the DNA is TGTGCCAGCAGTTTCGGGGCGCAAACCACAACCCAGTTCTTC. It codes for CASSFGAQTTTQFF.

This clonotype has only a few counts. The chain couples TRBV20-1 to TRBJ2-7, with 7 nucleotides matching TRBD2. This CDR3 comprises 14 residues. V lost 2 bases to trimming and J lost 5 bases; unmatched junction nucleotides: 9. In germline, CDR1 is DFQATT, CDR2 SNEGSKA (reference sequence). The CDR3: CSARLGGSGDEQYF. CDR3 coding DNA: TGCAGTGCTAGATTGGGCGGGAGTGGCGACGAGCAGTACTTC.

This chain connects TRBV19 to TRBJ1-2; D unresolved. The CDR3 is 13 residues long. The germline gives CDR1 LNHDA, CDR2 SQIVND (reference sequence). The ends were cut back, 3 bases at V and 5 bases at J, with 10 bases in the middle. The CDR3 is CASSMRQSYGYTF. The CDR3 DNA is TGTGCCAGTAGTATGAGGCAGAGTTATGGCTACACCTTC.

This clonotype came up a few times. J is TRBJ2-3 and V is TRBV24-1, with TRBD2 matching over 8 bases. The CDR3 runs 17 residues. V lost 5 bases, J lost 1 base, and 10 bases stayed unmatched. In germline, CDR1 is KGHDR, CDR2 SFDVKD. The CDR3, as DNA: TGTGCCACCAGTGGAGCGGGAGTTTGGGTAGGCACAGATACGCAGTATTTT. Translated: CATSGAGVWVGTDTQYF.

This clonotype appeared once. It may be a read error: a sequence one base away is much more abundant. J is TRBJ2-3 and V is TRBV7-2; 7 positions agree with TRBD2. This CDR3 comprises 15 residues. The germline V gene has CDR1 SGHTA and CDR2 FQGNSA. The trim removed 5 bases at V and 3 bases at J, leaving 8 bases unmatched. The CDR3 reads CTSSGPGRETDTQYF. CDR3 in DNA: TGTACCAGCAGCGGGCCGGGGCGGGAGACAGATACGCAGTATTTT.